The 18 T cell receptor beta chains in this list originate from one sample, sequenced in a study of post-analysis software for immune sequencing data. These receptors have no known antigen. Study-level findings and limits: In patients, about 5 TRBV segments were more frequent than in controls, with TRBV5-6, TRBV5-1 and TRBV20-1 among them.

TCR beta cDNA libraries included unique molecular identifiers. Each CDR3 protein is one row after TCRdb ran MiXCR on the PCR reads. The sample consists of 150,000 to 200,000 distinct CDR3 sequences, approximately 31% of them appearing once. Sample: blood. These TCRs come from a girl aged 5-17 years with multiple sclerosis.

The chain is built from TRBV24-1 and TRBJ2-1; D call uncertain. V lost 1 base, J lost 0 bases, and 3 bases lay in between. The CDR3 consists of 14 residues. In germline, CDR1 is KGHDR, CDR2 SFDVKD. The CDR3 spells CATSDFSSYNEQFF. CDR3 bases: TGTGCCACCAGTGATTTCAGCTCCTACAATGAGCAGTTCTTC.

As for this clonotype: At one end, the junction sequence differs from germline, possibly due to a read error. CDR3 sequence reads: CTSSERKGLFF. The CDR3 nucleotides are TGCACCAGCAGTGAGCGAAAGGGACTGTTTTTT. The chain employs TRBV10-2 and TRBJ1-4; the D is unclear. CDR3 length: 11 amino acids. Germline CDR1 WSHSY, CDR2 SAAADI.

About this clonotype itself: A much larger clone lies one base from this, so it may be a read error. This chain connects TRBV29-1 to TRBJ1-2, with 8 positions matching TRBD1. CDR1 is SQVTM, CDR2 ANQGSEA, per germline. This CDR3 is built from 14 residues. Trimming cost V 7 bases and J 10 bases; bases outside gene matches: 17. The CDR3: CSDQSDRAGGDYTF. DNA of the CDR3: TGCAGCGACCAATCGGACAGGGCGGGCGGAGACTACACCTTC. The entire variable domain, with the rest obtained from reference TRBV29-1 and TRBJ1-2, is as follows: SAVISQKPSRDICQRGTSLTIQCQVDSQVTMMFWYRQQPGQSLTLIATANQGSEATYESGFVIDKFPISRPNLTFSTLTVSNMSPEDSSIYLCSDQSDRAGGDYTFGSGTRLTVV.

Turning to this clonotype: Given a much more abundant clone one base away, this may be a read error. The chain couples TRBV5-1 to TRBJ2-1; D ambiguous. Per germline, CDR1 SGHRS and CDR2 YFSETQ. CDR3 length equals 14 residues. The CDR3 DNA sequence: TGCGCCCGCAGCCCGGAGACCGATTACAATGAGCAGTTCTTC. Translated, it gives CARSPETDYNEQFF.

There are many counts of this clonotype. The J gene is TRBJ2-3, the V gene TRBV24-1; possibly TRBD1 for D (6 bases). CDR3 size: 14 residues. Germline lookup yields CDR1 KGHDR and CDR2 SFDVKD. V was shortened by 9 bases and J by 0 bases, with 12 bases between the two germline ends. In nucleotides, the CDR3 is TGTGCCACCTCCCGCAGGGGAAGCACAGATACGCAGTATTTT. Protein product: CATSRRGSTDTQYF.

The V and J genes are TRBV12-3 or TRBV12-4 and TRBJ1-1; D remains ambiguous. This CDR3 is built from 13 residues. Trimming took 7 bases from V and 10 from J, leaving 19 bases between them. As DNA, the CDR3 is TGTGCCAGCACCTCGGAAGCCTCTTTGGCAGCTTTCTTT. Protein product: CASTSEASLAAFF.

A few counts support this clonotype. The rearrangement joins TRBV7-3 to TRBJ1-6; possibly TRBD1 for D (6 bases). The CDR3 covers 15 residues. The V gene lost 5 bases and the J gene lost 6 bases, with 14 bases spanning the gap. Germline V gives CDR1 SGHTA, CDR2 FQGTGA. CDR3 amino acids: CASSTPGHLNSPLHF. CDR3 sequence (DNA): TGTGCCAGCAGCACTCCGGGACACCTTAATTCACCCCTCCACTTT.

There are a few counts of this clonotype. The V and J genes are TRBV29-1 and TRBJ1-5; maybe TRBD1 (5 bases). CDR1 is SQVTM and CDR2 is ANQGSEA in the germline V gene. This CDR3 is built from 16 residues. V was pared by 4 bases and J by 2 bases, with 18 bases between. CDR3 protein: CSVAETAIRGNQPQHF. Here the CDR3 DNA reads TGCAGCGTTGCCGAGACAGCTATCCGAGGCAATCAGCCCCAGCATTTT.

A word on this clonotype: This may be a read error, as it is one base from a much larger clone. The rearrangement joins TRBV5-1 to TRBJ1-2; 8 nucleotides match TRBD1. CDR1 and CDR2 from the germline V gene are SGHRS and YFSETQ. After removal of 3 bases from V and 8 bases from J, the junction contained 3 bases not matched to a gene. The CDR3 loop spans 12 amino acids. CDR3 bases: TGCGCCAGCAGCTCGACAGGGGAAGGCTACACCTTC. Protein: CASSSTGEGYTF. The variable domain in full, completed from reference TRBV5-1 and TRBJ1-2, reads KAGVTQTPRYLIKTRGQQVTLSCSPISGHRSVSWYQQTPGQGLQFLFEYFSETQRNKGNFPGRFSGRQFSNSRSEMNVSTLELGDSALYLCASSSTGEGYTFGSGTRLTVV.

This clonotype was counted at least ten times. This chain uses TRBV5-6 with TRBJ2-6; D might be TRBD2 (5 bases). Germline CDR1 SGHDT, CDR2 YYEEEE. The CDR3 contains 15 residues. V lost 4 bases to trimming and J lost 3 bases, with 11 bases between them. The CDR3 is CASSPGAGGANVLTF. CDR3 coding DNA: TGTGCCAGCAGCCCGGGTGCGGGTGGGGCCAACGTCCTGACTTTC.

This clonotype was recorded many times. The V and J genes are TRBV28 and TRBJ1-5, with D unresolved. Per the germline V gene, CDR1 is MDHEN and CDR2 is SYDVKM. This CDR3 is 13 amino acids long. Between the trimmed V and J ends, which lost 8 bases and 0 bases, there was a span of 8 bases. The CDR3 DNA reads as TGTGCCAGCTATAGCGATAGCAATCAGCCCCAGCATTTT. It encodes CASYSDSNQPQHF.

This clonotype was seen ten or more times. This CDR3 reads CSAEPLGGGTTDTQYF. The CDR3 DNA reads as TGCAGTGCCGAACCCTTAGGGGGGGGTACCACAGATACGCAGTATTTT. This chain links TRBV20-1 with TRBJ2-3, with D possibly being TRBD2 (7 bases). V lost 6 bases to trimming and J lost 2 bases, with 21 bases between them. The germline gives CDR1 DFQATT, CDR2 SNEGSKA (reference sequence). The CDR3 length is 16 residues.

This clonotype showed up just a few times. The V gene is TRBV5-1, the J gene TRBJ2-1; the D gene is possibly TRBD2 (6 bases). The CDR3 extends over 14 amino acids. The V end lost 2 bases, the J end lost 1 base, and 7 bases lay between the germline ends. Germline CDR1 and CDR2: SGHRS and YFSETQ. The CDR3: CASSFSGSYNEQFF. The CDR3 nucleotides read TGCGCCAGCAGCTTTAGCGGATCCTACAATGAGCAGTTCTTC. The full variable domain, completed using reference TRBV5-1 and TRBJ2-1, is KAGVTQTPRYLIKTRGQQVTLSCSPISGHRSVSWYQQTPGQGLQFLFEYFSETQRNKGNFPGRFSGRQFSNSRSEMNVSTLELGDSALYLCASSFSGSYNEQFFGPGTRLTVL.

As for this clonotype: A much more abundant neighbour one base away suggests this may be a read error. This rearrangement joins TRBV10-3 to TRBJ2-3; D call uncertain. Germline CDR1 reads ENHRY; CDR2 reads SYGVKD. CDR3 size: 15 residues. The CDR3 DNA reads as TGTGCCATCAGGGAGTCGATGTTGCGCCCAGATACGCAGTATTTT. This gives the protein CAIRESMLRPDTQYF.

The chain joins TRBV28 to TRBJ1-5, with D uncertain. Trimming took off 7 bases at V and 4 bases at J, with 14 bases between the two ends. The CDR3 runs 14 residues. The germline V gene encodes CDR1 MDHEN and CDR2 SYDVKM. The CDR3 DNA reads TGTGCCAGCATTGAGGGAACCCTAAATCAGCCCCAGCATTTT. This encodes CASIEGTLNQPQHF.

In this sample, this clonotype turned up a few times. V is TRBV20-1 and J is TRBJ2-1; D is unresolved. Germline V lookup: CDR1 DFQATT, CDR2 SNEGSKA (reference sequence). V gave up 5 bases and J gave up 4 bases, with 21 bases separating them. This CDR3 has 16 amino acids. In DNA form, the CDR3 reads TGCAGTGCTCTAGAGGTGAGCCGAGGTATATACAATGAGCAGTTCTTC. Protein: CSALEVSRGIYNEQFF.

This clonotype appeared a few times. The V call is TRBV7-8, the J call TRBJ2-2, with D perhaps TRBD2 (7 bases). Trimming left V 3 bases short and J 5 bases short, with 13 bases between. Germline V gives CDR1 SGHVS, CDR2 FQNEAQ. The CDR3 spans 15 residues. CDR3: CASSLWEGGTGELFF. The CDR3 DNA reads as TGTGCCAGCAGCTTGTGGGAGGGGGGAACCGGGGAGCTGTTTTTT. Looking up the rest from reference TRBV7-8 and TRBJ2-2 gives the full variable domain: GAGVSQSPRYKVAKRGQDVALRCDPISGHVSLFWYQQALGQGPEFLTYFQNEAQLDKSGLPSDRFFAERPEGSVSTLKIQRTQQEDSAVYLCASSLWEGGTGELFFGEGSRLTVL.

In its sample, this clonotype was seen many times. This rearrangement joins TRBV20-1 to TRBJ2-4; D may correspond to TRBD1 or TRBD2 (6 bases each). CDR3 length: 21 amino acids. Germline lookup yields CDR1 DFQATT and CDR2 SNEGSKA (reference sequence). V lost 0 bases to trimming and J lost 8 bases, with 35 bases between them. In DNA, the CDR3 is TGCAGTGCTAGAGATACGCGAGGGGGGACACGTGGCGCAGGAGGTGTATACATTCAGTACTTC. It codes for CSARDTRGGTRGAGGVYIQYF.